This T cell receptor beta chain was retrieved from a study of shared clonotypes between healthy human individuals. Study-wide results and limits: What naive subsets generally showed was a larger estimated richness than memory subsets showed.

TCRdb's table, derived via immunoSEQ multiplex PCR, lists solely in-frame clones and lacks some. The sample holds 2.3 million or so clones, approximately 93% seen once. Notes on this clone: Antigen unknown.

All donors qualified as healthy HIV-negative adults and had experienced no recent acute infections or vaccinations. Sequenced: naive CD4+ T cells from PBMCs. Subset indicated: CD45RA+ positively selected. The TCR originated in a man aged 18 to 29 in good health. Some clones in this sample may be carry-over from other donors' samples.

CDR3 region: CASSLLPLAGESTDTQYF. The CDR3 region has the DNA TGCGCCAGCAGCCTCCTACCCCTCGCGGGGGAAAGCACAGATACGCAGTATTTT. The chain joins TRBV4-3 to TRBJ2-3; TRBD2 matches at 7 bases. This CDR3 contains 18 residues. Germline V gene lookup returns CDR1 LGHNA and CDR2 YSLEER. After removal of 4 bases from V and 0 bases from J, the junction contained 13 bases not matched to a gene.